Listed here are 5 T cell receptor beta chains from one sample, sequenced in a study of OX40 agonist ivuxolimab in advanced cancers. Clones were sequenced by immunoSEQ multiplex PCR, and TCRdb holds only the in-frame ones, with some missing. The sample carries around 62,000 clones, 90% to 95% recorded once. The sample was CD4+ or CD8+ T cells sorted from blood, taken in a trial of the OX40 agonist ivuxolimab. The receptors were sampled from an adult with an advanced solid tumor such as melanoma, head and neck, liver or kidney cancer.

This rearrangement joins TRBV6-6 to TRBJ1-2; 10 nucleotides line up with TRBD1. V was clipped by 7 bases and J by 6 bases; unmatched bases: 5. Germline lookup yields CDR1 MNHNY and CDR2 SVGAGI (reference sequence). The CDR3 covers 13 residues. CDR3 in amino acids: CASTGQGQHGYTF. CDR3 coding DNA: TGTGCCAGCACGGGACAGGGGCAACATGGCTACACCTTC.

The chain recombines TRBV6-6 with TRBJ2-7; TRBD1 is a possible D gene (5 bases). Trimming took off 2 bases at V and 6 bases at J, with 14 bases between the two ends. Germline CDR1 reads MNHNY; CDR2 reads SVGAGI (reference sequence). This CDR3 contains 14 residues. The CDR3 protein is CASSYPGSSPEQYF. The CDR3 region has the DNA TGTGCCAGCAGTTACCCAGGGTCCTCTCCCGAGCAGTACTTC.

The V call is TRBV6-1, the J call TRBJ2-5, with a tentative D call TRBD2 (5 bases). V shed 7 bases and J shed 2 bases, with 8 bases lying between them. The CDR3 has 12 residues. Germline assignment: CDR1 MNHNS and CDR2 SASEGT. The chain's CDR3 is CASTSNQETQYF. For the CDR3, the DNA is TGTGCCAGCACTAGCAATCAAGAGACCCAGTACTTC.

CDR3 protein: CATGDRSQRPGELFF. The DNA of the CDR3 is TGTGCCACCGGAGACAGGAGCCAACGTCCCGGGGAGCTGTTTTTT. This chain connects TRBV25-1 to TRBJ2-2; a possible D gene is TRBD1 (6 bases). V was shortened by 10 bases and J by 6 bases, with 21 bases between the two germline ends. Germline values: CDR1 MGHDK, CDR2 SYGVNS. The CDR3 totals 15 residues.

CDR3 loop: CASSAGQEWNQPQHF. The CDR3 coding sequence is TGTGCCAGCAGTGCCGGACAGGAATGGAATCAGCCCCAGCATTTT. The J gene is TRBJ1-5, the V gene TRBV6-1; 7 nucleotides match TRBD1. The germline V gene encodes CDR1 MNHNS and CDR2 SASEGT. The trim removed 4 bases at V and 4 bases at J, leaving 7 bases unmatched. The CDR3 is 15 amino acids.